The 18 T cell receptor beta chains in this list originate from one sample, sequenced in a study of CD8 T cells in ankylosing spondylitis (dated by TCRdb to the late 2010s). Summary of the overall study and its limitations: A TCR beta motif of eight highly homologous amino acid variants appeared characteristic of blood from ankylosing spondylitis patients.

The library was built by means of 5' RACE. Instrument used: Illumina HiSeq 2500. In TCRdb, the public reads were trimmed at Q25 with fastp and aligned with MiXCR, with productive beta chains retained. Every entry covers one CDR3 protein and lists the most common genes and DNA from its rows. The sample contains fewer than 500,000 distinct CDR3 sequences, 20% to 25% of them found a single time. Around 17% of the sample is taken by the ten largest. Antigens for these TCRs are unknown. The sequencing sample was made of blood, either unsorted or a sorted T cell fraction (not recorded which). The receptors were gathered from a male donor with ankylosing spondylitis.

The table lists this clonotype with a few counts. The chain uses TRBV7-9 and TRBJ2-7, with 8 bases aligning to TRBD2. The CDR3 length is 16 residues. V lost 0 bases to trimming and J lost 3 bases; unmatched junction nucleotides: 7. Germline V gene sequence: CDR1 SEHNR, CDR2 FQNEAQ (reference sequence). CDR3 bases: TGTGCCAGCAGCTTAGCGCGGGCGGGAGGCAACTACGAGCAGTACTTC. Its protein product is CASSLARAGGNYEQYF.

The V and J genes are TRBV4-3 and TRBJ2-2; a weak D match, TRBD1 (5 bases). Germline CDR1 and CDR2: LGHNA and YSLEER. The germline V and J ends were trimmed by 0 bases and 6 bases, with 8 bases remaining between them. The CDR3 extends over 14 amino acids. The DNA of the CDR3 is TGCGCCAGCAGCCAAGACGGCAGGGCCGGGGAGCTGTTTTTT. Translating it yields CASSQDGRAGELFF.

The DNA for the CDR3 is TGCAGCGTCCTCCGGGACAGGGGCTCCATTGGGGAGCAGTACTTC. This sequence encodes CSVLRDRGSIGEQYF. The V and J genes are TRBV29-1 and TRBJ2-7, with 10 bases matching TRBD1. This CDR3 is built from 15 residues. CDR1 is SQVTM, CDR2 ANQGSEA, per germline. Trimming took 6 bases from V and 7 from J; bases not matched to a gene: 15.

The chain recombines TRBV11-2 with TRBJ2-5; 7 nucleotides agree with TRBD2. This CDR3 region has 14 residues. V shed 5 bases and J 7 bases; nucleotides not matched to a gene: 10. Germline CDR1 and CDR2: SGHAT and FQNNGV. DNA for the CDR3: TGTGCCAGCAGCCCGGGACTAACGACTGGGACCCAGTACTTC. Its protein is CASSPGLTTGTQYF.

This clonotype occurred a few times. V is TRBV5-1 and J is TRBJ2-1; TRBD2 aligns across 8 bases. CDR3 size: 15 residues. V dropped 3 bases and J dropped 6; count of bases not matched to a gene: 8. In germline, CDR1 is SGHRS, CDR2 YFSETQ. The CDR3 region is CASSYAGTSVNEQFF. CDR3 DNA sequence: TGCGCCAGCAGCTATGCCGGGACTAGTGTCAATGAGCAGTTCTTC.

Only a few counts were recorded for this clonotype. The rearrangement joins TRBV20-1 to TRBJ1-4; the match to TRBD1 covers 7 bases. Germline CDR1 is DFQATT and CDR2 is SNEGSKA (reference sequence). After removal of 6 bases from V and 5 bases from J, the junction contained 3 bases not matched to a gene. The CDR3 is 12 residues long. CDR3 sequence reads: CSALTGNEKLFF. The CDR3 DNA reads TGCAGTGCCTTGACAGGGAATGAAAAACTGTTTTTT.

This clonotype was counted between two and nine times. This chain uses TRBV30 with TRBJ2-7, with a tentative D call TRBD2 (6 bases). CDR1 is GTSNPN and CDR2 is SVGIG in the germline V gene (reference sequence). The V gene lost 1 base and the J gene lost 7 bases, with 14 bases spanning the gap. CDR3 size: 13 residues. This CDR3 reads CAWSAFGSGEQYF. The CDR3 coding sequence is TGTGCCTGGAGTGCCTTCGGGAGTGGTGAGCAGTACTTC.

The table lists this clonotype with many counts. This chain links TRBV5-1 with TRBJ2-2, with D perhaps TRBD1 (5 bases). Trimming removed 0 bases at V and 7 bases at J, with 10 bases between. The CDR3 extends over 14 amino acids. From germline, CDR1 is SGHRS and CDR2 YFSETQ. In nucleotides, the CDR3 is TGCGCCAGCAGCTTGGACAGGTCCGGCGGGGAGCTGTTTTTT. Translation gives CASSLDRSGGELFF.

This clonotype was observed a few times. The V and J genes are TRBV2 and TRBJ2-4; maybe TRBD2 (6 bases). The germline V and J ends were trimmed by 2 bases and 1 base, with 21 bases remaining between them. This CDR3 is 19 amino acids long. Germline assignment: CDR1 SNHLY and CDR2 FYNNEI. The CDR3 spells CASSEMEGYGSRAKNIQYF. The CDR3 DNA reads TGTGCCAGCAGTGAAATGGAGGGGTACGGCAGTCGGGCCAAAAACATTCAGTACTTC.

This clonotype has a handful of counts. The chain uses TRBV12-3 or TRBV12-4 and TRBJ2-3, with D maybe TRBD2 (6 bases). V shed 1 base and J shed 2 bases, with 19 bases lying between them. The CDR3 contains 18 residues. The CDR3 region has the DNA TGTGCCAGCAGTTTAGGGTTGGGACTCCGAATCTCCACAGATACGCAGTATTTT. Translated, it gives CASSLGLGLRISTDTQYF.

The sample holds a few counts of this clonotype. This chain links TRBV28 with TRBJ2-2; D perhaps matches TRBD2 (5 bases). This CDR3 has 15 amino acids. In germline, CDR1 is MDHEN, CDR2 SYDVKM. Trimming took off 7 bases at V and 5 bases at J, with 17 bases between the two ends. The CDR3 nucleotides are TGTGCCAGCACTCTTTTGCTAGCCGGGACCGGGGAGCTGTTTTTT. It specifies CASTLLLAGTGELFF.

In its sample, this clonotype was seen a few times. The CDR3 nucleotides read TGCGCCAGCAGCTTGGGAGGACTAGCGGGAGATAATGAGCAGTTCTTC. Residues: CASSLGGLAGDNEQFF. V gene TRBV5-1 combines with J gene TRBJ2-1; the match to TRBD2 covers 13 bases. The V gene end was trimmed by 0 bases and the J gene end by 7 bases; junction bases not matched to a gene: 4. CDR1 and CDR2 (germline): SGHRS, YFSETQ. This CDR3 is 16 amino acids long.

This chain joins TRBV20-1 and TRBJ1-2, with a weak D call TRBD1 (5 bases). V was shortened by 3 bases and J by 2 bases, with 10 bases between the two germline ends. Germline loops: CDR1 DFQATT, CDR2 SNEGSKA (reference sequence). The CDR3 contains 13 residues. CDR3 amino acids: CSASAGTNYGYTF. CDR3 bases: TGCAGTGCTAGTGCGGGGACCAACTATGGCTACACCTTC.

There are a few counts of this clonotype. This chain connects TRBV5-1 to TRBJ2-3; 8 nucleotides match TRBD2. Germline CDR1 is SGHRS and CDR2 is YFSETQ. The CDR3 runs 14 residues. With 5 bases clipped from V and 0 bases from J, the junction kept 2 bases outside the gene matches. CDR3 in DNA: TGCGCCAGCAGTAGCGGGGCTAGCACAGATACGCAGTATTTT. Its translation is CASSSGASTDTQYF.

This sequence joins TRBV9 and TRBJ2-3; 9 bases agree with TRBD2. Germline loops: CDR1 SGDLS, CDR2 YYNGEE. Losses at the gene ends were 0 bases for V and 5 bases for J; bases not matched to a gene: 16. The CDR3 length is 19 residues. For the CDR3, the DNA is TGTGCCAGCAGCGTAGGAGCGGGGGGCGGGAGGGCCCTCGGAGATACGCAGTATTTT. Translation gives CASSVGAGGGRALGDTQYF.

The V call is TRBV5-1, the J call TRBJ2-5; 8 nucleotides align to TRBD1. V gave up 5 bases and J gave up 4 bases; unmatched junction bases: 10. The CDR3 loop spans 15 amino acids. Germline V gene data show CDR1 as SGHRS and CDR2 as YFSETQ. The CDR3 DNA reads as TGCGCCAGCAGTCAGGGGGCCGGGGGCCGAGAGACCCAGTACTTC. Translating gives CASSQGAGGRETQYF.

The chain carries TRBV28 and TRBJ1-5, with D perhaps matching TRBD1 (6 bases). Per germline, CDR1 MDHEN and CDR2 SYDVKM. The CDR3 contains 14 residues. V lost 11 bases, J lost 4 bases, and 18 bases lay in between. CDR3 DNA sequence: TGTGCCGGGTCACAGGGTGCTGAAAATCAGCCCCAGCATTTT. It yields the protein CAGSQGAENQPQHF.

The chain uses TRBV9 and TRBJ2-2; 8 bases agree with TRBD2. The CDR3 length is 14 residues. The germline CDR1 and CDR2 sequences are SGDLS and YYNGEE. The ends lost 5 bases at V and 7 bases at J; junction bases unmatched: 7. The CDR3 here is CASRASGFGGELFF. In nucleotides, the CDR3 is TGTGCCAGCAGGGCTAGCGGGTTTGGCGGGGAGCTGTTTTTT.